A single sample gave rise to the 20 T cell receptor beta chains below, sequenced in a study of brain T cells in children with intractable seizures. The table came from immunoSEQ multiplex PCR; TCRdb's copy has only in-frame clones and leaves some out. The data show about 340,000 clones, with 93% seen just once and about 6% held by the top ten. Regarding time point: blood from clinic visit 5 months post-surgery; TSC patient then seizure free. The sample here was peripheral blood, taken about 5 months after surgery. The source is a boy younger than two with tuberous sclerosis and intractable seizures.

The chain couples TRBV6-6 to TRBJ2-1; D call uncertain. Trimming left V 8 bases short and J 12 bases short, with 14 bases between. The CDR3 has 11 amino acids. Germline V CDR1 and CDR2: MNHNY, SVGAGI (reference sequence). For the CDR3, the DNA is TGTGCCAGCCGAAGCGTGGACGGGCAGTTCTTC. Its protein is CASRSVDGQFF.

The chain has TRBV7-2 and TRBJ1-5; TRBD1 aligns across 7 bases. The trim removed 4 bases at V and 1 base at J, leaving 4 bases unmatched. CDR3 size: 15 residues. Germline CDR1 reads SGHTA; CDR2 reads FQGNSA. The DNA for the CDR3 is TGTGCCAGCAGCTCGACAGGGAAGAGCAATCAGCCCCAGCATTTT. Its protein product is CASSSTGKSNQPQHF.

The chain joins TRBV24-1 to TRBJ2-1, with 9 nucleotides matching TRBD2. V lost 2 bases and J lost 9; bases outside the gene matches: 16. The CDR3 has 18 residues. Per the germline V gene, CDR1 is KGHDR and CDR2 is SFDVKD. CDR3 region: CATSDSQAGGTARGEQFF. CDR3 sequence (DNA): TGTGCCACCAGTGATTCGCAAGCGGGGGGTACGGCGAGGGGTGAGCAGTTCTTC.

This chain uses TRBV30 with TRBJ1-1; D is unresolved. The CDR3 is made up of 13 amino acids. V dropped 2 bases and J dropped 2 bases, with 9 bases sitting between them. CDR1 is GTSNPN, CDR2 SVGIG, per germline (reference sequence). CDR3 sequence reads: CAWSPRGNTEAFF. The CDR3 DNA sequence: TGTGCCTGGAGTCCAAGAGGAAACACTGAAGCTTTCTTT.

This sequence joins TRBV5-4 and TRBJ1-1; D is perhaps TRBD1 (5 bases). CDR1 is SGHNT and CDR2 is YYREEE in the germline V gene (reference sequence). The CDR3 spans 13 residues. V was clipped by 1 base and J by 6 bases, with 10 bases between them. Here the CDR3 DNA reads TGTGCCAGCAGCTTGAGTGGGGGTCCTGAAGCTTTCTTT. Amino acid sequence: CASSLSGGPEAFF.

This chain connects TRBV27 to TRBJ1-5, with D possibly matching TRBD1 (6 bases). The CDR3 covers 15 residues. V lost 4 bases, J lost 2 bases, and 12 bases lay in between. The germline V gene encodes CDR1 MNHEY and CDR2 SMNVEV (reference sequence). The CDR3 DNA sequence: TGTGCCAGCAGTTCCCCGGGGGCGGGCAATCAGCCCCAGCATTTT. This translates into CASSSPGAGNQPQHF.

The V gene is TRBV6-5, the J gene TRBJ1-2, with TRBD1 matching over 7 bases. The CDR3 is 15 amino acids. Germline trimming cut 4 bases from V and 1 base from J; bases unmatched to any gene: 6. Germline V lookup: CDR1 MNHEY, CDR2 SVGAGI. The CDR3 region is CASSSGQAFNYGYTF. As DNA, the CDR3 is TGTGCCAGCAGTTCCGGACAGGCTTTTAACTATGGCTACACCTTC.

The chain combines TRBV5-1 with TRBJ2-7, with 7 bases aligning to TRBD2. This CDR3 has 14 amino acids. V lost 4 bases and J lost 3; bases outside the gene matches: 7. CDR1 and CDR2 from the germline V gene are SGHRS and YFSETQ. CDR3 protein: CASSDGTTIYEQYF. CDR3 sequence (DNA): TGCGCCAGCAGCGACGGGACTACGATCTACGAGCAGTACTTC.

V usage is TRBV30 and J usage is TRBJ2-7; D is uncertain. Trimming took 2 bases from V and 6 from J, leaving 17 bases between them. The CDR3 covers 14 residues. Germline lookup yields CDR1 GTSNPN and CDR2 SVGIG (reference sequence). CDR3 in amino acids: CAWSLRLQTFEQYF. DNA of the CDR3: TGTGCCTGGAGTTTAAGGCTGCAGACCTTCGAGCAGTACTTC. Using reference TRBV30 and TRBJ2-7 for the parts outside the CDR3, the full variable domain is SQTIHQWPATLVQPVGSPLSLECTVEGTSNPNLYWYRQAAGRGLQLLFYSVGIGQISSEVPQNLSASRPQDRQFILSSKKLLLSDSGFYLCAWSLRLQTFEQYFGPGTRLTVT.

The rearrangement uses TRBV28 and TRBJ2-3, with a tentative D call TRBD2 (5 bases). Germline lookup yields CDR1 MDHEN and CDR2 SYDVKM. Trimming left V 5 bases short and J 8 bases short, with 11 bases between. This CDR3 comprises 12 residues. The CDR3 spells CASSLSVGTQYF. The CDR3 bases are TGTGCCAGCAGTCTTAGCGTCGGTACGCAGTATTTT.

V usage is TRBV20-1 and J usage is TRBJ1-2; 7 bases are shared with TRBD1. This CDR3 spans 11 amino acids. With 6 bases clipped from V and 5 bases from J, the junction kept 3 bases outside the gene matches. Germline assignment: CDR1 DFQATT and CDR2 SNEGSKA (reference sequence). The CDR3 nucleotides are TGCAGTGCCGCGACAGGGTATGGCTACACCTTC. Translating it yields CSAATGYGYTF.

Concerning this clone: The same CDR3 is also encoded by other DNA sequences in this sample. V is TRBV29-1 and J is TRBJ1-2; D ambiguous. Germline loops: CDR1 SQVTM, CDR2 ANQGSEA. The ends were cut back, 0 bases at V and 4 bases at J, with 3 bases in the middle. The CDR3 runs 11 residues. In nucleotides, the CDR3 is TGCAGCGTTGAAGAGGGCTATGGCTACACCTTC. Translation: CSVEEGYGYTF.

J is TRBJ2-5 and V is TRBV6-2 or TRBV6-3; a weak D match, TRBD2 (5 bases). Trimming removed 5 bases from V and 5 bases from J, with 24 bases in between. The CDR3 length is 17 residues. Germline CDR1 MNHEY, CDR2 SVGEGT. The CDR3 loop is CASSPSNPKLVLETQYF. Here the CDR3 DNA reads TGTGCCAGCAGTCCAAGTAACCCAAAACTAGTACTGGAGACCCAGTACTTC.

The chain joins TRBV12-1 to TRBJ2-3; TRBD1 is taken as the D call from the table, unchecked against the DNA. TRBV12-1 is an annotated pseudogene. The CDR3 consists of 14 residues. The CDR3 loop reads CASWTAGTPDTQYF. In nucleotides, the CDR3 is TGTGCCAGTTGGACAGCCGGTACCCCCGATACGCAGTATTTT.

CDR3 coding DNA: TGCGCCAGCAGCCAAAGACAGTTGAACACTGAAGCTTTCTTT. This gives the protein CASSQRQLNTEAFF. The chain employs TRBV4-1 and TRBJ1-1; weak D call: TRBD1 (5 bases). Germline CDR1 and CDR2: MGHRA and YSYEKL. Trimming left V 2 bases short and J 0 bases short, with 7 bases between. This CDR3 contains 14 residues.

The chain recombines TRBV7-3 with TRBJ2-2, with D perhaps matching TRBD1 (5 bases). The CDR3 totals 13 residues. Germline V CDR1 and CDR2: SGHTA, FQGTGA. Deletions cut 4 bases from V and 6 bases from J, with 9 bases between. The DNA for the CDR3 is TGTGCCAGCAGCTCAGACAGCCCCGGGGAGCTGTTTTTT. Protein: CASSSDSPGELFF.

The J gene is TRBJ2-7, the V gene TRBV7-9, with TRBD1 matching 7 bases. The CDR3 is 15 amino acids. CDR1 and CDR2 (germline): SEHNR, FQNEAQ (reference sequence). V was clipped by 1 base and J by 1 base; unmatched bases: 4. CDR3 nucleotide sequence: TGTGCCAGCAGCTTAGTAGGGGACAGATCCTACGAGCAGTACTTC. Amino acids: CASSLVGDRSYEQYF.

The J gene is TRBJ1-1, the V gene TRBV7-9; D may be TRBD1 (6 bases). Between the trimmed V and J ends, which lost 5 bases and 6 bases, there was a span of 16 bases. Per germline, CDR1 SEHNR and CDR2 FQNEAQ (reference sequence). The CDR3 spans 14 residues. The CDR3 reads CASSPRGSGAEAFF. CDR3 in DNA: TGTGCCAGCAGCCCCCGAGGATCAGGGGCTGAAGCTTTCTTT.

The chain joins TRBV11-3 to TRBJ1-3, with D uncertain. In germline, CDR1 is SGHNT, CDR2 YENEEA. Trimming pared 5 bases from V and 4 bases from J, leaving 15 bases between. The CDR3 has 15 amino acids. CDR3 residues: CASSLVSVDGNTIYF. The DNA for the CDR3 is TGTGCCAGCAGCCTAGTTTCGGTGGACGGAAACACCATATATTTT.

The rearrangement links TRBV6-5 to TRBJ1-5; perhaps TRBD1 as D (6 bases). Looked up from germline, CDR1 is MNHEY and CDR2 is SVGAGI. Trimming left V 6 bases short and J 3 bases short, with 9 bases between. This CDR3 is built from 13 residues. The CDR3 DNA reads TGTGCCAGCAGCCCAGGGGTCAATCAGCCCCAGCATTTT. Translating gives CASSPGVNQPQHF.